These 21 T cell receptor beta chains share one sample of origin, sequenced in a study of T cell repertoires in cytomegalovirus infection. TCRdb analysed the reads with MiXCR anew, one entry per CDR3 protein. The sample shows under 200,000 distinct CDR3 sequences, 20% to 25% of them seen only once. No cognate antigen is known for these TCRs. The sample was CD8+ T cells from cultured PBMCs, taken from culture after CMV antigen stimulation. These receptors came from a human donor in good health (CMV status not recorded). Some clones in this sample may be carry-over from other donors' samples.

The sample holds a few counts of this clonotype. This chain links TRBV7-3 with TRBJ1-2; possibly TRBD1 for D (5 bases). The germline V gene has CDR1 SGHTA and CDR2 FQGTGA. CDR3 length: 16 residues. Trimming pared 5 bases from V and 6 bases from J, leaving 22 bases between. CDR3 protein: CASSPIGAGGGNGYTF. The CDR3 DNA reads as TGTGCCAGCAGCCCGATTGGGGCCGGGGGGGGAAATGGCTACACCTTC.

Concerning this clonotype: This could be a read error, since a much larger clone is one nucleotide away. CDR3 nucleotide sequence: TGTGTCAGCAGTCTGGACTGGAAAGGGGCTGAAGCTTTCTTT. It yields the protein CVSSLDWKGAEAFF. This chain connects TRBV6-6 to TRBJ1-1; tentatively, D is TRBD1 (5 bases). Germline V lookup: CDR1 MNHNY, CDR2 SVGAGI (reference sequence). There are 14 residues in the CDR3.

The chain recombines TRBV7-9 with TRBJ1-1; possible D gene TRBD1, 5 bases. The CDR3 totals 15 residues. V was shortened by 5 bases and J by 1 base, with 14 bases between the two germline ends. Germline V lookup: CDR1 SEHNR, CDR2 FQNEAQ (reference sequence). DNA of the CDR3: TGTGCCAGCAGCCCCTGGGAGGGGTCGAACACTGAAGCTTTCTTT. Protein: CASSPWEGSNTEAFF.

The CDR3 coding sequence is TGTGCCAGCAGCTTAGCGCCGGACCCTACCTACGAGCAGTACTTC. Protein sequence: CASSLAPDPTYEQYF. This rearrangement joins TRBV7-9 to TRBJ2-7; no clear D gene. Germline lookup yields CDR1 SEHNR and CDR2 FQNEAQ (reference sequence). V lost 0 bases to trimming and J lost 2 bases, with 11 bases between them. This CDR3 is built from 15 residues.

The chain carries TRBV7-8 and TRBJ2-7; no clear D. Per the germline V gene, CDR1 is SGHVS and CDR2 is FQNEAQ. Trimming took off 4 bases at V and 2 bases at J, with 15 bases between the two ends. The CDR3 is 15 residues long. The DNA of the CDR3 is TGTGCCAGCAGCTCCGGACCGGACCTCACCTACGAGCAGTACTTC. This gives the protein CASSSGPDLTYEQYF.

This clonotype occurred a few times. This sequence joins TRBV11-2 and TRBJ2-1, with no clear D. V was shortened by 5 bases and J by 1 base, with 15 bases between the two germline ends. Germline V gene sequence: CDR1 SGHAT, CDR2 FQNNGV. This CDR3 has 16 amino acids. This CDR3 reads CASSGVWPRSYNEQFF. The CDR3 DNA reads TGTGCCAGCAGCGGAGTGTGGCCTAGGTCCTACAATGAGCAGTTCTTC.

This chain links TRBV4-1 with TRBJ2-7; a possible D gene is TRBD1 (5 bases). V was shortened by 1 base and J by 6 bases, with 13 bases between the two germline ends. The CDR3 is 14 residues long. Germline V gene lookup returns CDR1 MGHRA and CDR2 YSYEKL. The CDR3 reads CASSQAAGLGEQYF. DNA of the CDR3: TGCGCCAGCAGCCAAGCGGCAGGGTTGGGCGAGCAGTACTTC.

This clonotype was seen repeatedly, ten times or more. The chain recombines TRBV7-2 with TRBJ2-7, with TRBD1 identical over 9 bases. From germline, CDR1 is SGHTA and CDR2 FQGNSA. The CDR3 totals 15 residues. J lost 6 bases, V lost 5 bases, and 11 bases had no gene match. Here the CDR3 reads CASSRPRDRATEQYF. The CDR3 DNA reads TGTGCCAGCAGCCGGCCCCGGGACAGGGCTACCGAGCAGTACTTC.

CDR3 sequence (DNA): TGTGCCAGCAGCTTAAGGAATGCGGGGGAAAGGGGCAATCAGCCCCAGCATTTT. The encoded protein is CASSLRNAGERGNQPQHF. V is TRBV7-2 and J is TRBJ1-5; the D gene is possibly TRBD1 (5 bases). V was cut by 2 bases and J by 2 bases, with 19 bases left in between. Germline lookup yields CDR1 SGHTA and CDR2 FQGNSA. This CDR3 has 18 amino acids.

The sample holds many counts of this clonotype. The chain employs TRBV4-1 and TRBJ1-5; 9 bases match TRBD1. Germline-derived CDR1 and CDR2 are MGHRA and YSYEKL. The V gene end was trimmed by 3 bases and the J gene end by 2 bases; junction bases not matched to a gene: 5. CDR3 length: 16 amino acids. The CDR3 DNA sequence: TGCGCCAGCAGCCACGGGACAGGGACGCGCAATCAGCCCCAGCATTTT. It yields the protein CASSHGTGTRNQPQHF.

The table lists this clonotype with many counts. The chain has TRBV7-8 and TRBJ2-3, with 8 nucleotides matching TRBD2. The CDR3 loop spans 16 amino acids. The J segment lost 1 base and the V segment lost 4 bases, leaving 7 bases of the junction unmatched. Germline values: CDR1 SGHVS, CDR2 FQNEAQ. The CDR3 sequence is CASSSNRGGGTDTQYF. For the CDR3, the DNA is TGTGCCAGCAGCTCCAACCGGGGGGGCGGCACAGATACGCAGTATTTT.

The rearrangement joins TRBV12-3 or TRBV12-4 to TRBJ1-2; D may be TRBD1 (5 bases). The CDR3 totals 13 residues. The V end lost 4 bases, the J end lost 6 bases, and 12 bases lay between the germline ends. CDR3 in amino acids: CASSSGGTDGYTF. CDR3 nucleotide sequence: TGTGCCAGCAGTTCCGGGGGGACCGATGGCTACACCTTC.

This clonotype showed up many times. J is TRBJ1-5 and V is TRBV7-8, with D unclear. The CDR3 covers 13 residues. Trimming shortened V by 1 base and J by 5 bases, and 6 bases separated the two germline ends. Germline V gives CDR1 SGHVS, CDR2 FQNEAQ. For the CDR3, the DNA is TGTGCCAGCAGCTTAGGCCCTTATCAGCCCCAGCATTTT. Its translation: CASSLGPYQPQHF. Supplemented by reference TRBV7-8 and TRBJ1-5, the full variable domain reads GAGVSQSPRYKVAKRGQDVALRCDPISGHVSLFWYQQALGQGPEFLTYFQNEAQLDKSGLPSDRFFAERPEGSVSTLKIQRTQQEDSAVYLCASSLGPYQPQHFGDGTRLSIL.

The chain employs TRBV7-3 and TRBJ2-2, with 13 bases matching TRBD2. V was clipped by 6 bases and J by 6 bases; unmatched bases: 4. The CDR3 runs to 15 residues. The germline V gene has CDR1 SGHTA and CDR2 FQGTGA. The CDR3 reads CASSPGTSGAGELFF. The CDR3 DNA sequence: TGTGCCAGCAGTCCCGGGACTAGCGGGGCCGGGGAGCTGTTTTTT.

The chain combines TRBV6-1 with TRBJ1-5; D is unclear. The CDR3 runs 16 residues. Germline CDR1 reads MNHNS; CDR2 reads SASEGT. V lost 2 bases, J lost 5 bases, and 16 bases lay in between. CDR3 loop: CASSEPPTAGYQPQHF. The CDR3 DNA reads as TGTGCCAGCAGTGAACCCCCCACGGCTGGCTATCAGCCCCAGCATTTT.

The chain links TRBV4-1 to TRBJ1-1; D is perhaps TRBD1 (5 bases). Germline lookup yields CDR1 MGHRA and CDR2 YSYEKL. This CDR3 comprises 17 residues. Trimming cost V 0 bases and J 0 bases, with 14 bases left between them. The CDR3 reads CASSQDTPGHLNTEAFF. The CDR3 nucleotides are TGCGCCAGCAGCCAAGATACACCAGGACACTTGAACACTGAAGCTTTCTTT.

This clonotype has just a few counts. This chain connects TRBV7-2 to TRBJ1-1, with a possible D match to TRBD1 (6 bases). From germline, CDR1 is SGHTA and CDR2 FQGNSA. The CDR3 is 16 residues long. V gave up 1 base and J gave up 3 bases, with 15 bases separating them. CDR3 loop: CASSLDERGRDTEAFF. In nucleotides, the CDR3 is TGTGCCAGCAGCTTAGATGAGCGGGGGCGCGACACTGAAGCTTTCTTT.

This rearrangement joins TRBV7-9 to TRBJ2-3; 10 bases agree with TRBD2. Germline V gives CDR1 SEHNR, CDR2 FQNEAQ (reference sequence). This CDR3 contains 15 residues. Unmatched junction bases numbered 4, after V lost 5 bases and J lost 2 bases. The CDR3 spells CASSAAGGDTDTQYF. CDR3 nucleotides: TGTGCCAGCAGCGCAGCGGGGGGGGACACAGATACGCAGTATTTT.

The rearrangement links TRBV6-1 to TRBJ1-2; D possibly corresponds to TRBD1 (5 bases). The V end was cut by 6 bases, the J end by 4 bases, with 15 bases between. CDR1 is MNHNS and CDR2 is SASEGT in the germline V gene. The CDR3 runs to 14 residues. CDR3 sequence: CASSLQGESYGYTF. CDR3 coding DNA: TGTGCCAGCAGCCTTCAGGGCGAATCCTATGGCTACACCTTC.

The gene calls are TRBV6-2 or TRBV6-3 and TRBJ2-3; D gene ambiguous. The CDR3 loop spans 15 amino acids. Germline V gives CDR1 MNHEY, CDR2 SVGEGT. The V and J ends lost 1 base and 3 bases respectively, with 11 bases between them. CDR3 sequence reads: CASSYLGKRTDTQYF. CDR3 DNA: TGTGCCAGCAGTTACTTGGGAAAAAGAACAGATACGCAGTATTTT.

This clonotype came up a few times. The chain links TRBV28 to TRBJ1-2, with a tentative D call TRBD1 (5 bases). Deletions cut 6 bases from V and 4 bases from J, with 24 bases between. The germline V gene encodes CDR1 MDHEN and CDR2 SYDVKM. This CDR3 spans 17 amino acids. CDR3 sequence (DNA): TGTGCCAGCAGCCGCCCGGTCGAGAGTCCCGGGGGCTATGGCTACACCTTC. Protein: CASSRPVESPGGYGYTF.